What follows are 27 T cell receptor gamma chains derived from one specimen sequenced in a study of intestinal T cells in coeliac disease. Under 13 formalin-fixed paraffin-embedded scrolls, each 5 µm thick, supplied each case's genomic DNA. The TRG library came from 200 ng of biopsy DNA amplified with LymphoTrack primers. TCRdb re-identified clones in the multiplex PCR reads via CATT. The table has about 620 gamma-chain clones, about 50% seen once. Sequencing was done on a sample of a duodenal biopsy. These receptors were obtained from a human donor with celiac disease.

As to this clone: TCRdb's protein, taken from a much larger clone, differs from this DNA's translation at residue 5, likely owing to a read error; the protein displayed comes from the DNA. This chain links TRGV9 with TRGJP2. Germline lookup yields CDR1 GITISATS and CDR2 ISYDGTV (reference sequence). CDR3 length: 15 amino acids. V shed 5 bases, J shed 0 bases, and the junction held 6 bases outside the gene matches. The CDR3: CALWGPYSSDWIKTF. The CDR3 bases are TGTGCCTTGTGGGGGCCTTATAGTAGTGATTGGATCAAGACGTTT.

By share, this clone counts as large. The chain combines TRGV9 with TRGJ1 or TRGJ2. This CDR3 has 15 amino acids. V dropped 2 bases and J dropped 3; count of bases not matched to a gene: 10. Germline V CDR1 and CDR2: GITISATS, ISYDGTV (reference sequence). CDR3 DNA sequence: TGTGCCTTGTGGGAGGGCTCCCTTCCTTATTATAAGAAACTCTTT. This gives the protein CALWEGSLPYYKKLF.

This chain uses TRGV2 with TRGJ1 or TRGJ2. The CDR3 runs 11 residues. Germline lookup yields CDR1 EGSNGY and CDR2 YDSYNSKV. The trim removed 6 bases at V and 9 bases at J, leaving 8 bases unmatched. This chain's CDR3 is CATWTGCKKLF. The CDR3 nucleotides are TGTGCCACCTGGACGGGCTGTAAGAAACTCTTT.

This clone is large (0.1 to 1%) by share. The chain combines TRGV8 with TRGJ1 or TRGJ2. CDR3 length equals 16 residues. Germline V gives CDR1 VENAVY, CDR2 YDSYNSRV. Trimming cost V 0 bases and J 8 bases; bases outside gene matches: 16. CDR3 residues: CATWDRPLSLYHKKLF. CDR3 sequence (DNA): TGTGCCACCTGGGATAGGCCCCTTTCTCTTTACCATAAGAAACTCTTT.

This clone was recorded a few times. One base away lies a much larger clone, so this may be a sequencing read error. The same CDR3 can be traced to other DNA sequences in this sample. The chain combines TRGV2 with TRGJP2. CDR1 and CDR2 from the germline V gene are EGSNGY and YDSYNSKV. This CDR3 has 16 residues. V lost 0 bases and J lost 2; bases outside the gene matches: 6. This chain's CDR3 is CATWDGRGSSDWIKTF. CDR3 nucleotides: TGTGCCACCTGGGACGGGCGGGGGAGTAGTGATTGGATCAAGACGTTT.

In this sample, this clone is large (0.1 to 1%). The chain has TRGV2 and TRGJP1. The CDR3 runs to 13 residues. The V and J ends lost 1 base and 4 bases, in that order; junction bases with no gene match: 0. In germline, CDR1 is EGSNGY, CDR2 YDSYNSKV. The CDR3 spells CATWDGTGWFKIF. CDR3 coding DNA: TGTGCCACCTGGGACGGCACTGGTTGGTTCAAGATATTT.

V usage is TRGV3 and J usage is TRGJ1 or TRGJ2. CDR1 and CDR2 (germline): VTNTFY, YDVSTARD (reference sequence). V shed 12 bases, J shed 5 bases, and the junction held 13 bases outside the gene matches. CDR3 size: 12 residues. The CDR3 spells CAHLGPDYKKLF. The CDR3 DNA reads as TGTGCCCACTTGGGCCCTGATTATAAGAAACTCTTT.

This clone was found a few times. The chain combines TRGV8 with TRGJ1 or TRGJ2. Germline lookup yields CDR1 VENAVY and CDR2 YDSYNSRV. CDR3 length equals 10 residues. CDR3 nucleotide sequence: TGTGCACCTGGGATATATAAGAAACTCTTT. Translation: CAPGIYKKLF.

In this sample, this clone turned up a few times. The CDR3 region has the DNA TGTGCCACCTGGGATTATAGTATAAGTAAACTCTTT. It translates to CATWDYSISKLF. This chain connects TRGV8 to TRGJ1 or TRGJ2. Germline trimming cut 3 bases from V and 13 bases from J; bases unmatched to any gene: 12. CDR3 length: 12 residues. Per the germline V gene, CDR1 is VENAVY and CDR2 is YDSYNSRV.

By share of the sample, this clone is hyperexpanded. Other DNA sequences in the sample encode the same CDR3. The chain couples TRGV11 to TRGJP1. TRGV11 is sorted into the ORF group, with uncertain function. Trimming removed 0 bases from V and 0 bases from J; junction bases left unmatched: 10. This CDR3 region has 19 residues. The CDR3: CACWIRHAGPYTTGWFKIF. The CDR3 nucleotides are TGTGCCTGCTGGATTAGGCACGCGGGGCCTTATACCACTGGTTGGTTCAAGATATTT.

This rearrangement joins TRGV8 to TRGJP1. Trimming at V came to 6 bases and at J to 7 bases, leaving 8 bases not matched to a gene. CDR3 length equals 13 residues. Germline CDR1 VENAVY, CDR2 YDSYNSRV. The CDR3 DNA reads TGTGCCACCTGGATCCCCCTTGGTTGGTTCAAGATATTT. This codes for CATWIPLGWFKIF.

This clone was observed a few times. TCRdb attributes to this sequence the protein of a much larger clone, which differs from the DNA translation at residue 15; a read error is likely, and the protein displayed is translated from the DNA. V usage is TRGV11 and J usage is TRGJP1. TRGV11 is marked as an open reading frame, function uncertain. This CDR3 comprises 19 residues. CDR3 coding DNA: TGTGCCTGCTGGATTAGGCACGCGGGGCCTTATACCACTGGTCGGTTCAAGATATTT. This encodes CACWIRHAGPYTTGRFKIF.

This clone has a handful of counts. It may be a read error: a sequence one base away is much more abundant. Other nucleotide sequences in the sample specify the same CDR3. The gene calls are TRGV3 and TRGJ1 or TRGJ2. Germline CDR1 VTNTFY, CDR2 YDVSTARD (reference sequence). The CDR3 is made up of 14 amino acids. For the CDR3, the DNA is TGTGCCACCTGGGACAGGCTCAATTATTATAAGAAACTCTTC. This translates into CATWDRLNYYKKLF.

This clone rates as large. This chain connects TRGV10 to TRGJ1 or TRGJ2. TRGV10 belongs to the ORF category, with a function that is uncertain. V lost 8 bases to trimming and J lost 2 bases; unmatched junction nucleotides: 13. The CDR3 extends over 15 amino acids. CDR3 amino acids: CAAWDYGGDYYKKLF. In DNA, the CDR3 is TGTGCTGCGTGGGATTATGGGGGGGATTATTATAAGAAACTCTTT.

The table lists this clone with a count of one. This rearrangement joins TRGV9 to TRGJ1 or TRGJ2. Looked up from germline, CDR1 is GITISATS and CDR2 is ISYDGTV (reference sequence). J lost 4 bases, V lost 0 bases, and 6 bases had no gene match. CDR3 length equals 14 residues. In nucleotides, the CDR3 is TGTGCCTTGTGGGAGGTGCATCGATATTATAAGAAACTCTTT. Its protein is CALWEVHRYYKKLF.

There are a few counts of this clone. The rearrangement joins TRGV3 to TRGJ1 or TRGJ2. The CDR3 totals 12 residues. Germline values: CDR1 VTNTFY, CDR2 YDVSTARD (reference sequence). Trimming took 4 bases from V and 7 from J; bases not matched to a gene: 7. The CDR3 sequence: CATWDRGYKKLF. The CDR3 region has the DNA TGTGCCACCTGGGATAGGGGATATAAGAAACTCTTT.

With regard to this clone: This may be a read error, as it is one base from a much larger clone. The V and J genes are TRGV8 and TRGJ1 or TRGJ2. The CDR3 runs to 11 residues. Germline assignment: CDR1 VENAVY and CDR2 YDSYNSRV. The CDR3 sequence is CATWPPTKKLF. Here the CDR3 DNA reads TGTGCCACCTGGCCACCCACTAAGAAACTCTTC.

The V call is TRGV2, the J call TRGJ1 or TRGJ2. With V trimmed by 10 bases and J by 0 bases, 12 bases remained unmatched. Germline-derived CDR1 and CDR2 are EGSNGY and YDSYNSKV. This CDR3 region has 14 residues. CDR3 amino acids: CATGTASNYYKKLF. CDR3 in DNA: TGTGCCACTGGGACGGCCTCGAATTATTATAAGAAACTCTTT.

By its share, this clone is large. The rearrangement joins TRGV8 to TRGJ1 or TRGJ2. The trim removed 0 bases at V and 12 bases at J, leaving 5 bases unmatched. Germline V gene lookup returns CDR1 VENAVY and CDR2 YDSYNSRV. The CDR3 is 11 residues long. CDR3 sequence (DNA): TGTGCCACCTGGGATAGGGTTGGGAAACTCTTT. Its translation: CATWDRVGKLF.

This chain joins TRGV2 and TRGJ1 or TRGJ2. CDR3 length equals 11 residues. Germline V gives CDR1 EGSNGY, CDR2 YDSYNSKV. With 8 bases clipped from V and 8 bases from J, the junction kept 9 bases outside the gene matches. The CDR3 DNA reads as TGTGCCACCTTGGGACGGGATAAGAAACTCTTT. It encodes CATLGRDKKLF.

This clone has a single count. The chain couples TRGV10 to TRGJ1 or TRGJ2. TRGV10 counts as an open reading frame of uncertain function. The CDR3 extends over 15 amino acids. Unmatched junction bases numbered 21, after V lost 8 bases and J lost 10 bases. For the CDR3, the DNA is TGTGCTGCGTGGGGATTACTCCTATTTATTATAAAGAAACTCTTT. It yields the protein CAAWGLLLFIIKKLF.

V is TRGV9 and J is TRGJ1 or TRGJ2. The CDR3 extends over 15 amino acids. Trimming at V came to 2 bases and at J to 1 base, leaving 8 bases not matched to a gene. The germline CDR1 and CDR2 sequences are GITISATS and ISYDGTV (reference sequence). CDR3 DNA: TGTGCCTTGTGGGAGGGCCTCCTTAATTATTATAAGAAACTCTTT. It specifies CALWEGLLNYYKKLF.

The gene calls are TRGV2 and TRGJP2. There are 21 residues in the CDR3. Losses at the gene ends were 0 bases for V and 10 bases for J; bases not matched to a gene: 29. CDR1 EGSNGY and CDR2 YDSYNSKV come from the germline V gene. CDR3 protein: CATWDGSSRGLQIGVIWIKTF. As DNA, the CDR3 is TGTGCCACCTGGGACGGGTCTTCACGCGGGCTTCAGATAGGAGTGATTTGGATCAAGACGTTT.

This clone was seen only a few times. Being one base from a much bigger clone, this may be a read error. At the DNA level, this CDR3 is encoded by other sequences in the same sample as well. The chain employs TRGV2 and TRGJP2. Germline values: CDR1 EGSNGY, CDR2 YDSYNSKV. The CDR3 consists of 15 residues. The CDR3 sequence is CATWDGPGADWIKTF. CDR3 nucleotides: TGTGCCACCTGGGACGGGCCTGGGGCTGATTGGATTAAGACGTTT.

Concerning this clone: The identical CDR3 is also encoded by other nucleotide sequences in the sample. The gene calls are TRGV3 and TRGJP1. V was pared by 1 base and J by 10 bases, with 12 bases of the junction left unmatched. The CDR3 totals 15 residues. Germline V gene lookup returns CDR1 VTNTFY and CDR2 YDVSTARD (reference sequence). The CDR3 coding sequence is TGTGCCACCTGGGACAGAAGGGCACTGGTTTGGTTCAAGATATTT. This translates into CATWDRRALVWFKIF.

The chain carries TRGV2 and TRGJ1 or TRGJ2. This CDR3 has 12 amino acids. Trimming removed 12 bases from V and 11 bases from J; junction bases left unmatched: 19. Per germline, CDR1 EGSNGY and CDR2 YDSYNSKV. The CDR3 sequence: CADLGRVIEKLF. CDR3 DNA sequence: TGTGCCGACCTGGGACGGGTGATTGAGAAACTCTTT.

The chain carries TRGV2 and TRGJ1 or TRGJ2. Per the germline V gene, CDR1 is EGSNGY and CDR2 is YDSYNSKV. The CDR3 is 11 amino acids. Trimming at V came to 5 bases and at J to 8 bases, leaving 6 bases not matched to a gene. The CDR3 DNA reads as TGTGCCACCTGGGGACGGGATAAGAAACTCTTT. Protein product: CATWGRDKKLF.